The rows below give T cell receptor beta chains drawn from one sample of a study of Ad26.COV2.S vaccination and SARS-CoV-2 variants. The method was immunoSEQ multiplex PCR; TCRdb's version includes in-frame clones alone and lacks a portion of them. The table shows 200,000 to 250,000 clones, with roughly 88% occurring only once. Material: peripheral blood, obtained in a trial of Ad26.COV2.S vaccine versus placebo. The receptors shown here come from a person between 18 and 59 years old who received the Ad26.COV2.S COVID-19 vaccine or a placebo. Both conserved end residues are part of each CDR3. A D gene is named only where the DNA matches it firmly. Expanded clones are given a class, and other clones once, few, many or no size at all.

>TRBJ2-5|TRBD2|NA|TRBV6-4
CASSEAAGVAETQYF
TGTGCCAGCAGTGAGGCAGCGGGAGTGGCAGAGACCCAGTACTTC
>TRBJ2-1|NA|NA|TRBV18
CASSPQEVGQFF
TGTGCCAGCTCACCTCAGGAGGTTGGGCAGTTCTTC
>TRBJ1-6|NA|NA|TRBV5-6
CASRGYGLRNSPLHF
TGTGCCAGCAGGGGTTACGGGTTGCGGAATTCACCCCTCCACTTT
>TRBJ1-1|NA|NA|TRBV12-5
CASGLVADGYTEAFF
TGTGCTAGTGGTTTGGTGGCGGATGGGTACACTGAAGCTTTCTTT
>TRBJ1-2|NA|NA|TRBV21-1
CASRNERGQGMGRYTF
TGTGCCAGCAGAAACGAGCGGGGACAGGGGATGGGCCGCTACACCTTC
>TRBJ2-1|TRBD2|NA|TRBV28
CASGGAGGGGEQFF
TGTGCCAGCGGGGGAGCGGGAGGCGGCGGTGAGCAGTTCTTC
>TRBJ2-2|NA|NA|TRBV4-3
CASSQVKGLAGELFF
TGCGCCAGCAGCCAAGTCAAGGGGCTCGCCGGGGAGCTGTTTTTT
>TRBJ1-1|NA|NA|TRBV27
CASSFIRQPLNTEAFF
TGTGCCAGCAGTTTCATACGGCAGCCTTTGAACACTGAAGCTTTCTTT
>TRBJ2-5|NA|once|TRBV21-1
CASSKARDRGQETQYF
TGTGCCAGCAGCAAAGCTAGGGACAGGGGGCAAGAGACCCAGTACTTC
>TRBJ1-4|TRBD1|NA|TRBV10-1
CASSATGTGGKLFF
TGCGCCAGCAGTGCCACCGGGACAGGTGGTAAACTGTTTTTT
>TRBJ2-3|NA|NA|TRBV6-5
CASSNRDEVGTQYF
TGTGCCAGCAGTAACCGGGACGAAGTGGGTACGCAGTATTTT
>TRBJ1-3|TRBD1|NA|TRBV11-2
CASSRQGSSGNTIYF
TGTGCCAGCAGCCGACAGGGAAGCTCTGGAAACACCATATATTTT
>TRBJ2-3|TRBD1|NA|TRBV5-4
CASSWTGGPGDTQYF
TGTGCCAGCAGCTGGACAGGGGGGCCAGGAGATACGCAGTATTTT
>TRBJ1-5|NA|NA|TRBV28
CASSLWVEGEPQHF
TGTGCCAGCAGTTTATGGGTTGAGGGGGAGCCCCAGCATTTT
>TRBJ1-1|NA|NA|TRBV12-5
CASGSGVEAFF
TGTGCTAGTGGTTCCGGCGTGGAAGCTTTCTTT
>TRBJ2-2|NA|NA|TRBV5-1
CASAARAENTGELFF
TGCGCCTCAGCAGCTCGGGCGGAGAACACCGGGGAGCTGTTTTTT
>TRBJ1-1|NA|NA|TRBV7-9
CASSRNTEAFF
TGTGCCAGCAGCCGGAACACTGAAGCTTTCTTT
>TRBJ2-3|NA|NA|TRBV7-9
CASSLTGGRSTDTQYF
TGTGCCAGCAGCTTGACGGGGGGCCGCAGCACAGATACGCAGTATTTT
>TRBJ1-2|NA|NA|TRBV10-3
CAISAAGRGANYGYTF
TGTGCCATCAGTGCCGCGGGGCGGGGAGCTAACTATGGCTACACCTTC
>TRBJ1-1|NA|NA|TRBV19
CASSANLEAFF
TGTGCCAGTAGTGCGAACCTTGAAGCTTTCTTT
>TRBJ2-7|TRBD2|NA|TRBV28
CASGTSAAREQYF
TGTGCCAGCGGAACTAGCGCGGCCCGGGAGCAGTACTTC
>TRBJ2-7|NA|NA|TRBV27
CASSPRRDHEQYF
TGTGCCAGCAGTCCAAGACGGGACCACGAGCAGTACTTC
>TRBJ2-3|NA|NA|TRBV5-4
CASSLAGRGTSTDTQYF
TGTGCCAGCAGCTTGGCCGGGCGGGGCACTAGCACAGATACGCAGTATTTT
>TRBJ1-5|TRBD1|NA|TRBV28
CASSPPSIRDRTYQPQHF
TGTGCCAGCAGTCCGCCATCGATCCGGGACAGGACTTATCAGCCCCAGCATTTT
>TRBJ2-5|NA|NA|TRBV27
CASSSLVDGTETQYF
TGTGCCAGCAGTTCCCTTGTTGATGGGACTGAGACCCAGTACTTC
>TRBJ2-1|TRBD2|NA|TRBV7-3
CASSRLAGGPDEQFF
TGTGCCAGCAGCAGACTAGCGGGAGGGCCAGATGAGCAGTTCTTC
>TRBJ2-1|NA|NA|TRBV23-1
CASRPWTGNLVYNEQFF
TGCGCCAGCAGACCCTGGACTGGAAACTTAGTCTACAATGAGCAGTTCTTC
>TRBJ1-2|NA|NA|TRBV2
CASSEQGSNYGYTF
TGTGCCAGCAGCGAGCAGGGGTCTAACTATGGCTACACCTTC
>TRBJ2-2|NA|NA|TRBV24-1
CATSATGELFF
TGTGCCACCAGTGCTACCGGGGAGCTGTTTTTT
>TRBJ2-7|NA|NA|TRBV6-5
CASRSGTSGEQYF
TGTGCCAGCAGATCCGGGACATCGGGCGAGCAGTACTTC
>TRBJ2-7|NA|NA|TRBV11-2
CASSLLRPVPSYEQYF
TGTGCCAGCAGCTTACTTCGTCCGGTCCCAAGCTACGAGCAGTACTTC
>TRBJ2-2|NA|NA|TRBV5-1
CASSFETGELFF
TGCGCCAGCAGTTTCGAGACCGGGGAGCTGTTTTTT
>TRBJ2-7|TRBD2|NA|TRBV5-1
CASSPRTSSEQYF
TGCGCCAGCAGTCCACGGACTAGTTCCGAGCAGTACTTC
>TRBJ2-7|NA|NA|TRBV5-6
CASSLSRANEQYF
TGTGCCAGCAGCTTGTCTAGGGCCAACGAGCAGTACTTC
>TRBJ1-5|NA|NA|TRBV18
CASSPIQMSNSNQPQHF
TGTGCCAGCTCCCCCATCCAAATGAGCAATAGCAATCAGCCCCAGCATTTT
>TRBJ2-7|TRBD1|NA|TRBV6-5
CASSYTSGTGSPEQYF
TGTGCCAGCAGTTACACGTCCGGGACAGGGAGTCCCGAGCAGTACTTC
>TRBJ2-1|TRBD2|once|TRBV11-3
CASSLDSGRAGEQFF
TGTGCCAGCAGCTTAGATAGCGGGAGGGCCGGTGAGCAGTTCTTC
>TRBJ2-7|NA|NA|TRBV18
CASSPPAKVNEQYF
TGTGCCAGCTCACCACCGGCAAAGGTGAACGAGCAGTACTTC
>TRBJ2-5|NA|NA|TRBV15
CATSRDLEPVETQYF
TGTGCCACCAGCAGAGATCTTGAACCGGTAGAGACCCAGTACTTC
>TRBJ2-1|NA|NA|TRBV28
CASSLLGEQFF
TGTGCCAGCAGTTTGTTAGGTGAGCAGTTCTTC
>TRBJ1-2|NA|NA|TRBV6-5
CASSYSAGANYGYTF
TGTGCCAGCAGTTACTCAGCGGGGGCGAACTATGGCTACACCTTC
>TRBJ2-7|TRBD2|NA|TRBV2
CASSRSSGNNEQYF
TGTGCCAGCAGTAGGTCTAGCGGGAACAACGAGCAGTACTTC
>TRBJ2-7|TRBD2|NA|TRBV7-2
CASSLARASGLEQYF
TGTGCCAGCAGCTTAGCGCGGGCTAGCGGGCTAGAGCAGTACTTC
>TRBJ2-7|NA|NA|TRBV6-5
CASSRGGTQGYEQYF
TGTGCCAGCAGCCGAGGTGGGACCCAAGGGTACGAGCAGTACTTC
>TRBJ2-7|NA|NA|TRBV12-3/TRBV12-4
CASRLKDWVQYF
TGTGCCAGCAGGTTAAAGGATTGGGTGCAGTACTTC
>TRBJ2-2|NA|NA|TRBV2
CASRDPSSGPRGELFF
TGTGCCAGCAGGGATCCCTCCTCGGGGCCGAGGGGGGAGCTGTTTTTT
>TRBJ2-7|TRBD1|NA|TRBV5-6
CASSSGQGAYEQYF
TGTGCCAGCAGCTCTGGACAGGGCGCCTACGAGCAGTACTTC
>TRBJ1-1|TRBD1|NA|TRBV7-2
CASSLAGTADTEAFF
TGTGCCAGCAGCTTAGCCGGGACAGCGGACACTGAAGCTTTCTTT
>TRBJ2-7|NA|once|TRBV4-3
CASSVNPGASYEQYF
TGCGCCAGCAGCGTAAATCCGGGAGCTTCCTACGAGCAGTACTTC
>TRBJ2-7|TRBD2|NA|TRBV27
CASRDAGGYEQYF
TGTGCCAGCAGGGATGCGGGGGGCTACGAGCAGTACTTC
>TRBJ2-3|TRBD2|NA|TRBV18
CASSLRTSGRPGTDTQYF
TGTGCCAGCTCCCTGCGGACTAGCGGGAGGCCAGGCACAGATACGCAGTATTTT
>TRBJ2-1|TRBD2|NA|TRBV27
CASSLSSLAGGRSDEQFF
TGTGCCAGCAGTTTATCGTCGCTAGCGGGGGGCCGGAGCGATGAGCAGTTCTTC
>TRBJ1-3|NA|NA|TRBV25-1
CASSDLGGSGNTIYF
TGTGCCAGCAGTGATCTTGGGGGCTCTGGAAACACCATATATTTT
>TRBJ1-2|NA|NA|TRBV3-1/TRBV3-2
CASSHSADRTSPNYGYTF
TGTGCCAGCAGCCACTCTGCGGACAGAACCTCGCCTAACTATGGCTACACCTTC
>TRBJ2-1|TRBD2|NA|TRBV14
CASSQGSGRAIEQFF
TGTGCCAGCAGCCAAGGTAGCGGGAGGGCCATTGAGCAGTTCTTC
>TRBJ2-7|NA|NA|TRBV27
CASSFHTSPYEQYF
TGTGCCAGCAGTTTCCATACAAGTCCCTACGAGCAGTACTTC
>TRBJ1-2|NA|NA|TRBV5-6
CASSLDDVVPYYGYTF
TGTGCCAGCAGCTTGGATGATGTGGTTCCTTACTATGGCTACACCTTC
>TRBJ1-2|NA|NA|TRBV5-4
CASRPRSTYGYTF
TGTGCCAGCAGGCCTCGGAGTACCTATGGCTACACCTTC
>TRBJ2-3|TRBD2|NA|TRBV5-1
CASSLGLASGGPSVDTQYF
TGCGCCAGCAGCCTCGGCCTGGCTAGCGGGGGCCCCAGCGTGGATACGCAGTATTTT